These 31 T cell receptor beta chains came from one sample sequenced in a study of cytomegalovirus exposure and HLA in healthy donors. A multiplex PCR was run with 60 Vbeta primers and 13 Jbeta primers. Sequencing used immunoSEQ multiplex PCR; TCRdb keeps in-frame clones, though not all of them. Among around 150,000 clones listed, 60% to 80% were seen once. The sample consisted of PBMCs. The receptors here all came from a man aged 25 to 40 in good health and CMV-seronegative.

This chain joins TRBV18 and TRBJ2-7; 8 nucleotides line up with TRBD1. Trimming cost V 0 bases and J 3 bases; bases outside gene matches: 13. Germline V lookup: CDR1 KGHSH, CDR2 LQKENI. CDR3 length equals 18 residues. CDR3 in amino acids: CASSPPNSGTGNRYEQYF. CDR3 bases: TGTGCCAGCTCACCACCGAATTCCGGGACAGGAAATCGCTACGAGCAGTACTTC.

This chain uses TRBV15 with TRBJ1-5; TRBD1 matches 8 bases. The germline V gene encodes CDR1 LNHNV and CDR2 YYDKDF (reference sequence). V shed 1 base and J 6 bases; nucleotides not matched to a gene: 11. The CDR3 runs to 17 residues. The CDR3 DNA follows: TGTGCCACCAGCAGAGCTGGGACAGGTGCAGGGGGTCAGCCCCAGCATTTT. This codes for CATSRAGTGAGGQPQHF.

The V gene is TRBV25-1, the J gene TRBJ2-7; D perhaps matches TRBD1 (6 bases). From germline, CDR1 is MGHDK and CDR2 SYGVNS. The length of the CDR3 is 14 residues. V lost 2 bases and J lost 4, with 12 bases in between. The CDR3 coding sequence is TGTGCCAGCAGTGAACAGGGGATCGGGTACGAGCAGTACTTC. Its protein is CASSEQGIGYEQYF.

This sequence joins TRBV5-1 and TRBJ2-4; 7 bases map to TRBD1. The germline CDR1 and CDR2 sequences are SGHRS and YFSETQ. This CDR3 comprises 14 residues. With 0 bases clipped from V and 5 bases from J, the junction kept 2 bases outside the gene matches. In DNA form, the CDR3 reads TGCGCCAGCAGCTTGGCCGGGACAGAAAACATTCAGTACTTC. Translated: CASSLAGTENIQYF.

The CDR3 reads CASSDSSAGGGTDTQYF. The DNA of the CDR3 is TGTGCCAGCAGTGACTCATCAGCGGGAGGTGGCACAGATACGCAGTATTTT. This chain joins TRBV6-4 and TRBJ2-3, with 9 bases identical to TRBD2. CDR1 and CDR2 (germline): MRHNA, SNTAGT. J was trimmed by 1 base and V by 0 bases; bases with no gene match: 5. The CDR3 is 17 amino acids.

This clone was detected only a few times. The chain recombines TRBV7-9 with TRBJ2-7; D not certain. Trimming shortened V by 2 bases and J by 3 bases, and 5 bases separated the two germline ends. CDR1 is SEHNR and CDR2 is FQNEAQ in the germline V gene (reference sequence). CDR3 length: 12 amino acids. CDR3 loop: CASSLYNYEQYF. CDR3 in DNA: TGTGCCAGCAGCTTATATAACTACGAGCAGTACTTC.

In this sample, this clone turned up a few times. The chain links TRBV5-1 to TRBJ1-4; a possible D gene is TRBD1 (5 bases). The CDR3 is 15 residues long. The ends were cut back, 0 bases at V and 2 bases at J, with 8 bases in the middle. CDR1 SGHRS and CDR2 YFSETQ come from the germline V gene. CDR3 region: CASSLAGETNEKLFF. The CDR3 bases are TGCGCCAGCAGCTTGGCGGGGGAGACTAATGAAAAACTGTTTTTT.

The J gene is TRBJ2-4, the V gene TRBV10-3, with TRBD1 matching over 10 bases. With V trimmed by 6 bases and J by 6 bases, 8 bases remained unmatched. Germline CDR1 and CDR2: ENHRY and SYGVKD. This CDR3 contains 15 residues. CDR3 in amino acids: CAISFDRGPGNIQYF. The CDR3, as DNA: TGTGCCATCAGCTTTGACAGGGGGCCGGGAAACATTCAGTACTTC.

The chain has TRBV10-3 and TRBJ1-5, with D possibly matching TRBD1 (5 bases). The length of the CDR3 is 14 residues. In germline, CDR1 is ENHRY, CDR2 SYGVKD. Trimming left V 4 bases short and J 0 bases short, with 7 bases between. CDR3 residues: CAISGQNSNQPQHF. The CDR3 bases are TGTGCCATCAGTGGACAGAATAGCAATCAGCCCCAGCATTTT.

Comment on this clone: One end of the junction does not line up with germline, which may come from a read error. The rearrangement joins TRBV18 to TRBJ2-2; 9 bases match TRBD2. Germline values: CDR1 KGHSH, CDR2 LQKENI. This CDR3 has 16 residues. CDR3 in DNA: TGTGCCAGCTCCCCCCAGGCTAGCGGGAACTCCGGGGAGCTGTTTTTT. Its protein is CASSPQASGNSGELFF.

The chain couples TRBV4-1 to TRBJ1-4; the match to TRBD1 covers 11 bases. The length of the CDR3 is 15 residues. Germline assignment: CDR1 MGHRA and CDR2 YSYEKL. The V and J ends lost 1 base and 7 bases, in that order; junction bases with no gene match: 2. The CDR3 protein is CASSQGTGGREKLFF. The CDR3 DNA is TGCGCCAGCAGCCAAGGGACAGGGGGCCGTGAAAAACTGTTTTTT.

The chain couples TRBV7-9 to TRBJ2-7, with D possibly TRBD2 on 5 matching bases. V lost 1 base, J lost 7 bases, and 8 bases lay in between. In germline, CDR1 is SEHNR, CDR2 FQNEAQ (reference sequence). The CDR3 is 12 residues long. CDR3 bases: TGTGCCAGCAGCTTAGGGTCGGGGGAGCAGTACTTC. Translated: CASSLGSGEQYF.

V gene TRBV9 combines with J gene TRBJ2-7; maybe TRBD2 (5 bases). CDR1 and CDR2 from the germline V gene are SGDLS and YYNGEE. V was trimmed by 3 bases and J by 3 bases, leaving 10 bases between them. The CDR3 extends over 13 amino acids. DNA of the CDR3: TGTGCCAGCAGCGCAGCGGACCTCTACGAGCAGTACTTC. The encoded protein is CASSAADLYEQYF.

The chain couples TRBV2 to TRBJ2-5, with 8 positions matching TRBD2. The germline V gene encodes CDR1 SNHLY and CDR2 FYNNEI. This CDR3 spans 15 amino acids. V trimming: 3 bases; J trimming: 5 bases; junction bases outside the gene matches: 8. For the CDR3, the DNA is TGTGCCAGCAGTGAGGAAGCGGGAGCTTCTGAGACCCAGTACTTC. Encoded protein: CASSEEAGASETQYF.

J is TRBJ2-7 and V is TRBV10-3; the match to TRBD1 covers 7 bases. The germline V gene has CDR1 ENHRY and CDR2 SYGVKD. This CDR3 contains 16 residues. V dropped 5 bases and J dropped 1; count of bases not matched to a gene: 11. The CDR3, as DNA: TGTGCCATCAGTATGGACGCCAAGACAGGGTCCTACGAGCAGTACTTC. Its protein product is CAISMDAKTGSYEQYF.

V usage is TRBV5-1 and J usage is TRBJ2-2, with TRBD2 matching over 7 bases. CDR1 SGHRS and CDR2 YFSETQ come from the germline V gene. The length of the CDR3 is 15 residues. J gave up 5 bases and V 1 base, and 5 bases lay outside the gene matches. The CDR3 sequence is CASSLPAGKTGELFF. CDR3 sequence (DNA): TGCGCCAGCAGCTTGCCAGCGGGAAAGACCGGGGAGCTGTTTTTT.

The chain carries TRBV27 and TRBJ2-3; possibly TRBD1 for D (6 bases). V was clipped by 2 bases and J by 2 bases, with 20 bases between them. Germline loops: CDR1 MNHEY, CDR2 SMNVEV (reference sequence). The CDR3 is 18 amino acids. In DNA, the CDR3 is TGTGCCAGCAGTTTAGCAGAACCAGGGGCCATGCACACAGATACGCAGTATTTT. Its translation: CASSLAEPGAMHTDTQYF.

The chain couples TRBV5-6 to TRBJ1-6; TRBD1 aligns across 8 bases. CDR3 length equals 16 residues. In germline, CDR1 is SGHDT, CDR2 YYEEEE. The trim removed 4 bases at V and 7 bases at J, leaving 10 bases unmatched. The CDR3 is CASSLYWRDRNSPLHF. The CDR3 DNA sequence: TGTGCCAGCAGCCTGTACTGGAGGGACAGGAATTCACCCCTCCACTTT.

The chain couples TRBV6-1 to TRBJ1-1, with no clear D. Trimming shortened V by 1 base and J by 5 bases, and 14 bases separated the two germline ends. Germline V gene lookup returns CDR1 MNHNS and CDR2 SASEGT. The CDR3 covers 15 residues. The CDR3 coding sequence is TGTGCCAGCAGTGAAGGAGGGTGGGTTCGGACTGAAGCTTTCTTT. It encodes CASSEGGWVRTEAFF.

The chain has TRBV7-9 and TRBJ2-5; 7 bases align to TRBD1. The V gene end was trimmed by 1 base and the J gene end by 4 bases; junction bases not matched to a gene: 0. Looked up from germline, CDR1 is SEHNR and CDR2 is FQNEAQ (reference sequence). CDR3 size: 13 residues. The CDR3 sequence is CASSLGQGETQYF. The CDR3, as DNA: TGTGCCAGCAGCTTAGGACAGGGAGAGACCCAGTACTTC.

The sample holds a few counts of this clone. The chain couples TRBV13 to TRBJ2-3, with D possibly matching TRBD2 (5 bases). V was clipped by 5 bases and J by 6 bases, with 12 bases between them. Germline lookup yields CDR1 PRHDT and CDR2 FYEKMQ (reference sequence). The CDR3 spans 13 residues. CDR3 in DNA: TGTGCCAGCAGCCCAGACGGGGAGGATACGCAGTATTTT. The encoded protein is CASSPDGEDTQYF.

This clone occurred once. The V gene is TRBV19, the J gene TRBJ2-1, with D possibly matching TRBD1 (5 bases). V was shortened by 5 bases and J by 9 bases, with 14 bases between the two germline ends. The CDR3 totals 13 residues. Germline V gives CDR1 LNHDA, CDR2 SQIVND (reference sequence). The CDR3 DNA is TGTGCCAGTAGTCTAGTACAGGCCGTTGAGCAGTTCTTC. Protein product: CASSLVQAVEQFF. The whole variable domain, remainder taken from reference TRBV19 and TRBJ2-1, is DGGITQSPKYLFRKEGQNVTLSCEQNLNHDAMYWYRQDPGQGLRLIYYSQIVNDFQKGDIAEGYSVSREKKESFPLTVTSAQKNPTAFYLCASSLVQAVEQFFGPGTRLTVL.

The chain joins TRBV19 to TRBJ1-5; D perhaps matches TRBD1 (6 bases). The CDR3 totals 15 residues. CDR1 is LNHDA and CDR2 is SQIVND in the germline V gene (reference sequence). V dropped 0 bases and J dropped 2 bases, with 8 bases sitting between them. In nucleotides, the CDR3 is TGTGCCAGTAGTATAGATCCAGGGGGCAATCAGCCCCAGCATTTT. It encodes CASSIDPGGNQPQHF.

This chain uses TRBV7-9 with TRBJ1-2; D perhaps matches TRBD1 (6 bases). Germline V gene lookup returns CDR1 SEHNR and CDR2 FQNEAQ (reference sequence). The CDR3 covers 16 residues. The V end lost 4 bases, the J end lost 5 bases, and 20 bases lay between the germline ends. For the CDR3, the DNA is TGTGCCAGCAGCTCCTCCTACTTTGGACAGCTTTATGGCTACACCTTC. Residues: CASSSSYFGQLYGYTF.

The chain joins TRBV19 to TRBJ2-4; the D is unclear. Germline loops: CDR1 LNHDA, CDR2 SQIVND (reference sequence). Trimming cost V 0 bases and J 0 bases, with 6 bases left between them. This CDR3 is 15 amino acids long. CDR3 in amino acids: CASSIEALAKNIQYF. The CDR3 DNA reads as TGTGCCAGTAGTATAGAAGCCCTAGCCAAAAACATTCAGTACTTC.

V gene TRBV6-5 combines with J gene TRBJ2-1; 8 nucleotides line up with TRBD1. Germline CDR1 is MNHEY and CDR2 is SVGAGI. V lost 2 bases to trimming and J lost 8 bases; unmatched junction nucleotides: 8. The CDR3 extends over 15 amino acids. CDR3 protein: CASSYPNRGVDEQFF. The DNA of the CDR3 is TGTGCCAGCAGTTACCCAAACAGGGGGGTCGATGAGCAGTTCTTC.

V is TRBV29-1 and J is TRBJ2-7, with D uncertain. The CDR3 spans 12 residues. The germline CDR1 and CDR2 sequences are SQVTM and ANQGSEA. V was clipped by 1 base and J by 6 bases, with 10 bases between them. CDR3 nucleotides: TGCAGCGTTGAAGCATCCCCGGGCGAGCAGTACTTC. It is translated as CSVEASPGEQYF.

In its sample, this clone was seen a few times. The chain links TRBV28 to TRBJ1-4; 10 bases are shared with TRBD1. This CDR3 has 14 amino acids. CDR1 is MDHEN and CDR2 is SYDVKM in the germline V gene. Losses at the gene ends were 6 bases for V and 7 bases for J; bases not matched to a gene: 5. CDR3: CASSTGTGVEKLFF. Here the CDR3 DNA reads TGTGCCAGCAGCACCGGGACAGGGGTTGAAAAACTGTTTTTT.

The rearrangement links TRBV19 to TRBJ1-3; TRBD1 might be the D (6 bases). V lost 7 bases, J lost 0 bases, and 13 bases lay in between. Germline V lookup: CDR1 LNHDA, CDR2 SQIVND (reference sequence). The CDR3 extends over 15 amino acids. CDR3 DNA sequence: TGTGCCAGTATGGACAGCCCCTACTCTGGAAACACCATATATTTT. Its translation is CASMDSPYSGNTIYF.

This chain uses TRBV2 with TRBJ2-5, with D possibly TRBD2 on 6 matching bases. The CDR3 extends over 14 amino acids. Germline CDR1 reads SNHLY; CDR2 reads FYNNEI. V was clipped by 6 bases and J by 3 bases, with 14 bases between them. CDR3 amino acids: CASSAQAGEETQYF. The CDR3 DNA sequence: TGTGCCAGCAGCGCTCAAGCGGGCGAAGAGACCCAGTACTTC.

The chain carries TRBV2 and TRBJ1-3; TRBD1 matches 7 bases. CDR1 is SNHLY and CDR2 is FYNNEI in the germline V gene. With V trimmed by 7 bases and J by 0 bases, 15 bases remained unmatched. This CDR3 is built from 18 residues. The CDR3 bases are TGTGCCAGCATTGGGGACAGACCCAGCCCTTACTCTGGAAACACCATATATTTT. Residues: CASIGDRPSPYSGNTIYF.